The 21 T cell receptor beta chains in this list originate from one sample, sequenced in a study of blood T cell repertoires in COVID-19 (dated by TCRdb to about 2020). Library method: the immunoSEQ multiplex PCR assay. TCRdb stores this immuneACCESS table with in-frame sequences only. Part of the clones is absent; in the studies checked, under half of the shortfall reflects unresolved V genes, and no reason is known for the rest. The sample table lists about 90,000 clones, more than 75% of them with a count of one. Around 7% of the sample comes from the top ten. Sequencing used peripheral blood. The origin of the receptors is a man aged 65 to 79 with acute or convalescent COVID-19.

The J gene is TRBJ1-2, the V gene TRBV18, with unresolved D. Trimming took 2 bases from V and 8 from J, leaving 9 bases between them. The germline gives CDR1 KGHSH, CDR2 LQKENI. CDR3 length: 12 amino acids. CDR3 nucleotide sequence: TGTGCCAGCTCACCAGACAAAAGGGGCTACACCTTC. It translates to CASSPDKRGYTF.

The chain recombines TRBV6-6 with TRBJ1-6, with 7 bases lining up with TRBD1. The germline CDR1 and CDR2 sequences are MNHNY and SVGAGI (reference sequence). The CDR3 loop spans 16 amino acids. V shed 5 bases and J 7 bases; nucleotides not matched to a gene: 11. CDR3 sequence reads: CASSAQDRASNSPLHF. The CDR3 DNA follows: TGTGCCAGCAGTGCCCAAGACAGGGCGTCAAATTCACCCCTCCACTTT.

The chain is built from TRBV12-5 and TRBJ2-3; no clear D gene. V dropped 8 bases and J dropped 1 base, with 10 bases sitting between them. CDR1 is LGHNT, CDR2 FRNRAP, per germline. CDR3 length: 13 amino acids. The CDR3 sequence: CASLFGGTDTQYF. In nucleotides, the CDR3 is TGTGCTAGTCTTTTTGGAGGCACAGATACGCAGTATTTT. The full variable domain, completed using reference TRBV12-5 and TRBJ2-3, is DARVTQTPRHKVTEMGQEVTMRCQPILGHNTVFWYRQTMMQGLELLAYFRNRAPLDDSGMPKDRFSAEMPDATLATLKIQPSEPRDSAVYFCASLFGGTDTQYFGPGTRLTVL.

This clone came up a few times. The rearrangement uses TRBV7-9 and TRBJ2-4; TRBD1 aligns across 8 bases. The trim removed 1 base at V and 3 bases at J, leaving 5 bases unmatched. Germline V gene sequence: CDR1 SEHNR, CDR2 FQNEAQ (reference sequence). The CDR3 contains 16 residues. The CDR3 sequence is CASSLGTGGFKNIQYF. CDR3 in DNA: TGTGCCAGCAGCTTAGGAACAGGGGGGTTCAAAAACATTCAGTACTTC.

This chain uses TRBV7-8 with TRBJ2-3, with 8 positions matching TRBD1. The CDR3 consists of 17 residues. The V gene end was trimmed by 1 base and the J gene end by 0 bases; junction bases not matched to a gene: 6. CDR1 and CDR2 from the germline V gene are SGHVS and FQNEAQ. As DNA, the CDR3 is TGTGCCAGCAGCTTAGGGACAGGGATATATAGCACAGATACGCAGTATTTT. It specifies CASSLGTGIYSTDTQYF.

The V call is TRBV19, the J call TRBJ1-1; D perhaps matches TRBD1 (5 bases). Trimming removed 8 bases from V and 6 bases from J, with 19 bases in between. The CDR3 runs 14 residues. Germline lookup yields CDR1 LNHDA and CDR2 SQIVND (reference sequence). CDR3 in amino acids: CASRLQAKAAEAFF. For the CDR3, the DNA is TGTGCCAGTCGATTACAGGCTAAGGCGGCTGAAGCTTTCTTT.

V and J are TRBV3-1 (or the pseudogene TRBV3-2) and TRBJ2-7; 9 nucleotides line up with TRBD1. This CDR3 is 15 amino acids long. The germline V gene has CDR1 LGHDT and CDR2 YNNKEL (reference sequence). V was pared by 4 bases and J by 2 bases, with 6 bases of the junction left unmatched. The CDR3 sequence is CASSLGQGRAYEQYF. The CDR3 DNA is TGTGCCAGCAGCCTGGGACAGGGAAGGGCCTACGAGCAGTACTTC.

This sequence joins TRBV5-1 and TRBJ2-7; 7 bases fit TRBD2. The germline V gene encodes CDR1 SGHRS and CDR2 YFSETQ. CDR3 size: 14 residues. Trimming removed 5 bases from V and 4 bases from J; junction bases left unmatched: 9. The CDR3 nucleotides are TGCGCCAGCAGTTGCGAGGACGGGGGGTACGAGCAGTACGTC. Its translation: CASSCEDGGYEQYV.

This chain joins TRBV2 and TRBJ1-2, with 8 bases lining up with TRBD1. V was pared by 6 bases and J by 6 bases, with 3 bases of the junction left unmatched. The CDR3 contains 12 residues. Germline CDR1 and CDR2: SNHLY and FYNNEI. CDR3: CASRGQDHGYTF. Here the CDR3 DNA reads TGTGCCAGCAGGGGACAGGACCATGGCTACACCTTC.

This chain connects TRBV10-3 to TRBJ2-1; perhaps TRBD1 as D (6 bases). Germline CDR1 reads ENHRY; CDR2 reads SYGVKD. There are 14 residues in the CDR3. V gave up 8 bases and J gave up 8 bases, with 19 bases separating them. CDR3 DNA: TGTGCCATCTCAAGGGACATGACCGAGGATGAGCAGTTCTTC. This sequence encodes CAISRDMTEDEQFF.

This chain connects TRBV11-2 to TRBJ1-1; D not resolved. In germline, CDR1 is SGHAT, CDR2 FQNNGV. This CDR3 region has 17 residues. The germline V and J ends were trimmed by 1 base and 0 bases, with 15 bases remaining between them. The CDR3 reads CASSLGSGYGMNTEAFF. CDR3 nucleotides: TGTGCCAGCAGCTTAGGAAGTGGGTACGGGATGAACACTGAAGCTTTCTTT.

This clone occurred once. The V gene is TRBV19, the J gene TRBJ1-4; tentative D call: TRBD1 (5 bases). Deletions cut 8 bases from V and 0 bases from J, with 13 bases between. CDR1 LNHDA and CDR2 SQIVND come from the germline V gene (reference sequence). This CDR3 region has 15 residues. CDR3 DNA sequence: TGTGCCAGTGCCACAGGCTTTTCAACTAATGAAAAACTGTTTTTT. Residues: CASATGFSTNEKLFF.

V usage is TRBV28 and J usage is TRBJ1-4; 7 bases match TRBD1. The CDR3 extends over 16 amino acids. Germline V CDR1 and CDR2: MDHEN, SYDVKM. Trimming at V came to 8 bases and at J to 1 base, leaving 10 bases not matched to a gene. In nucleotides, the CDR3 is TGTGCCAGCTATCAGGGAACAGGGGTAACTAATGAAAAACTGTTTTTT. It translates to CASYQGTGVTNEKLFF.

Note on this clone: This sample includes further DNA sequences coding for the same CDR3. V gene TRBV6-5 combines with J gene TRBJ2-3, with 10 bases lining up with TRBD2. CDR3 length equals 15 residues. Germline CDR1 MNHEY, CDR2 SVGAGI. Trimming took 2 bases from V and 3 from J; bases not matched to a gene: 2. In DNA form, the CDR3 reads TGTGCCAGCAGTTACAGCGGGGGGGCAACAGATACGCAGTATTTT. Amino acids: CASSYSGGATDTQYF.

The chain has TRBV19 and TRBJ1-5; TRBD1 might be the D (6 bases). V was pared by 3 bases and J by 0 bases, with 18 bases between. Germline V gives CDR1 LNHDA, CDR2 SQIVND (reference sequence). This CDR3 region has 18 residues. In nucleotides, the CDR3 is TGTGCCAGTAGTATGTCTGGGAGGGGGATTTTTAGCAATCAGCCCCAGCATTTT. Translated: CASSMSGRGIFSNQPQHF.

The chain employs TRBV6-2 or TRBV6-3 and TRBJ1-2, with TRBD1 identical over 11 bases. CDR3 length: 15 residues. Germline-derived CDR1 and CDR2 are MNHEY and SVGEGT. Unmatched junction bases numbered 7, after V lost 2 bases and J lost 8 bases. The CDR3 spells CASSYGDRGKRGYTF. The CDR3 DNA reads TGTGCCAGCAGTTACGGGGACAGGGGGAAACGGGGCTACACCTTC.

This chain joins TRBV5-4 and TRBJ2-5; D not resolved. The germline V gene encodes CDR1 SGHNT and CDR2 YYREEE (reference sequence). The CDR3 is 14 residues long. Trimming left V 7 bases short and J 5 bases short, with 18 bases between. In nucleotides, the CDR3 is TGTGCCAGCGAGCCAGCTCCTGGGCGTGAGACCCAGTACTTC. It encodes CASEPAPGRETQYF.

CDR3 residues: CASSFPNALTSGNENEQFF. In nucleotides, the CDR3 is TGCGCCAGCAGCTTTCCAAACGCCCTGACTAGCGGGAACGAAAATGAGCAGTTCTTC. The rearrangement links TRBV5-1 to TRBJ2-1; TRBD2 agrees at 11 bases. The CDR3 has 19 residues. From germline, CDR1 is SGHRS and CDR2 YFSETQ. V lost 2 bases to trimming and J lost 7 bases; unmatched junction nucleotides: 17.

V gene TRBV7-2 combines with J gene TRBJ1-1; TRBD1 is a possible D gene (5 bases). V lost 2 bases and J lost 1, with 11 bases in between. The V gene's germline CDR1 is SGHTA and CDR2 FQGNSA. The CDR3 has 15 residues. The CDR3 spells CASSLRGQGNTEAFF. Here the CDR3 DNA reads TGTGCCAGCAGCTTAAGGGGCCAAGGGAACACTGAAGCTTTCTTT.

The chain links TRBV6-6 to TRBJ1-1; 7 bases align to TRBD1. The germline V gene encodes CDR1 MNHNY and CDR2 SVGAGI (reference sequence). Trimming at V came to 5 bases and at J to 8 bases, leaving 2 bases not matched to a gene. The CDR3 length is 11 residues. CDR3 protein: CASSKQGEAFF. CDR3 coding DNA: TGTGCCAGCAGTAAACAGGGGGAAGCTTTCTTT.

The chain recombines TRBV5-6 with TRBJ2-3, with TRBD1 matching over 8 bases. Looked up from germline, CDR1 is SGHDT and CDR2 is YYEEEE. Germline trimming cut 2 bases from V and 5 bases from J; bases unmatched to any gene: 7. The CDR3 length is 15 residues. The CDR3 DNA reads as TGTGCCAGCAGCTTTCCGCCAGGGGGCATAGATACGCAGTATTTT. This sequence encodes CASSFPPGGIDTQYF.